What follows are 28 T cell receptor beta chains derived from one specimen sequenced in a study of blood T cells in healthy people across ages. Then a second PCR, running roughly 7 to 11 cycles, was carried out with a sample-barcoded 5' primer and a J-beta primer mix. TCRdb analysed the 5' RACE reads with MiXCR anew, one entry per CDR3 protein. The sample records hundreds of thousands of distinct CDR3 sequences, approximately 25% being singletons. The same sample was also used in a study of T cells of mothers and their children.

Sequencing was done on a sample of blood. All receptors derive from a boy aged 5-17 years in good health.

This clonotype was seen more than once but under ten times. The chain carries TRBV29-1 and TRBJ1-2, with TRBD1 matching 8 bases. The CDR3 consists of 12 residues. J gave up 8 bases and V 6 bases, and 8 bases lay outside the gene matches. Germline CDR1 SQVTM, CDR2 ANQGSEA. This CDR3 reads CSVPQGAQGYTF. As DNA, the CDR3 is TGCAGCGTGCCGCAGGGGGCCCAGGGCTACACCTTC.

This clonotype has more than one count but fewer than ten. This chain connects TRBV20-1 to TRBJ2-5; possibly TRBD1 or TRBD2 for D (5 bases each). The germline V gene encodes CDR1 DFQATT and CDR2 SNEGSKA (reference sequence). The CDR3 spans 14 residues. V shed 6 bases and J shed 3 bases, with 17 bases lying between them. This CDR3 is CSATSLGVKETQYF. CDR3 in DNA: TGCAGTGCCACCTCCTTGGGGGTTAAAGAGACCCAGTACTTC.

This clonotype occurred a few times. The junction does not match germline at one end; this may be a read error. This chain joins TRBV4-3 and TRBJ2-5, with a tentative D call TRBD2 (5 bases). From germline, CDR1 is LGHNA and CDR2 YSLEER. CDR3 length equals 15 residues. This chain's CDR3 is CASSQEAGIQETHYF. In nucleotides, the CDR3 is TGCGCCAGCAGCCAAGAAGCCGGGATCCAAGAGACCCATTACTTC.

The chain has TRBV6-2 or TRBV6-3 and TRBJ1-4; D call uncertain. This CDR3 is 15 amino acids long. Germline V gene sequence: CDR1 MNHEY, CDR2 SVGEGT. The V gene lost 5 bases and the J gene lost 4 bases, with 14 bases spanning the gap. For the CDR3, the DNA is TGTGCCAGCAGTCCCCACACAGCGGGTAATGAAAAACTGTTTTTT. Its protein product is CASSPHTAGNEKLFF.

The V and J genes are TRBV28 and TRBJ2-5, with 7 bases that match TRBD1. Germline V gene sequence: CDR1 MDHEN, CDR2 SYDVKM. V trimming: 6 bases; J trimming: 5 bases; junction bases outside the gene matches: 6. The CDR3 covers 13 residues. DNA for the CDR3: TGTGCCAGCAGACGAGGGGGCTCGGAGACCCAGTACTTC. Translating it yields CASRRGGSETQYF.

The CDR3 nucleotides are TGTGCCATCAGTGAGTCGAGCAGGAGAAATGAGCAGTTCTTC. Its protein is CAISESSRRNEQFF. The chain carries TRBV10-3 and TRBJ2-1; D is unresolved. This CDR3 comprises 14 residues. Trimming took 0 bases from V and 7 from J, leaving 10 bases between them. CDR1 is ENHRY, CDR2 SYGVKD, per germline.

This clonotype appeared many times. The chain carries TRBV20-1 and TRBJ1-5; 7 positions agree with TRBD1. CDR3 size: 15 residues. Germline lookup yields CDR1 DFQATT and CDR2 SNEGSKA (reference sequence). J gave up 0 bases and V 5 bases, and 7 bases lay outside the gene matches. CDR3 sequence (DNA): TGCAGTGCTTCCCGGACAGGATATAGCAATCAGCCCCAGCATTTT. Translating gives CSASRTGYSNQPQHF.

The V call is TRBV20-1, the J call TRBJ2-3; D unresolved. Germline V lookup: CDR1 DFQATT, CDR2 SNEGSKA (reference sequence). Deletions cut 7 bases from V and 5 bases from J, with 16 bases between. This CDR3 comprises 13 residues. The CDR3 here is CSGERHKQDTQYF. The CDR3 DNA sequence: TGCAGTGGGGAACGCCACAAGCAAGATACGCAGTATTTT.

This clonotype was observed a handful of times. The V call is TRBV20-1, the J call TRBJ2-5; D ambiguous. The DNA end favors TRBJ2-7, so the J call may be wrong. Germline CDR1 reads DFQATT; CDR2 reads SNEGSKA (reference sequence). The CDR3 covers 13 residues. CDR3 amino acids: CSARDSATYEQYF. The CDR3 region has the DNA TGCAGTGCTAGAGATTCGGCCACCTACGAGCAGTACTTC.

In regard to this clonotype: A read error may account for a junction end that differs from germline. The chain has TRBV6-5 and TRBJ1-1; no definite D call. The CDR3 extends over 14 amino acids. The germline CDR1 and CDR2 sequences are MNHEY and SVGAGI. The CDR3 here is CASSKAGVNTEALF. The CDR3 DNA is TGTGCCAGCAGTAAAGCTGGTGTGAACACTGAAGCTCTCTTT.

This chain links TRBV4-2 with TRBJ1-1; the D is unclear. V was shortened by 6 bases and J by 0 bases, with 17 bases between the two germline ends. CDR1 LGHNA and CDR2 YNFKEQ come from the germline V gene. CDR3 length: 16 amino acids. The CDR3 sequence: CASSHTRGMMNTEAFF. Here the CDR3 DNA reads TGTGCCAGCAGTCACACGCGAGGCATGATGAACACTGAAGCTTTCTTT.

The chain is built from TRBV9 and TRBJ1-5; possibly TRBD1 for D (5 bases). Germline values: CDR1 SGDLS, CDR2 YYNGEE. The ends were cut back, 0 bases at V and 5 bases at J, with 12 bases in the middle. CDR3 length: 15 amino acids. Here the CDR3 DNA reads TGTGCCAGCAGCGTAGGGGGGATCCCCCATCAGCCCCAGCATTTT. It specifies CASSVGGIPHQPQHF. Together with reference TRBV9 and TRBJ1-5, the CDR3 gives the full variable domain: DSGVTQTPKHLITATGQRVTLRCSPRSGDLSVYWYQQSLDQGLQFLIQYYNGEERAKGNILERFSAQQFPDLHSELNLSSLELGDSALYFCASSVGGIPHQPQHFGDGTRLSIL.

The gene calls are TRBV29-1 and TRBJ2-3; D perhaps matches TRBD2 (6 bases). V lost 6 bases, J lost 0 bases, and 10 bases lay in between. This CDR3 spans 13 amino acids. CDR1 SQVTM and CDR2 ANQGSEA come from the germline V gene. CDR3 loop: CSVRGVSTDTQYF. The CDR3 DNA sequence: TGCAGCGTCCGCGGGGTGAGCACAGATACGCAGTATTTT.

This clonotype showed up just a few times. The chain employs TRBV10-3 and TRBJ2-7; D remains ambiguous. The V and J ends lost 7 bases and 0 bases respectively, with 7 bases between them. The CDR3 contains 12 residues. In germline, CDR1 is ENHRY, CDR2 SYGVKD. The chain's CDR3 is CAIKESSYEQYF. As DNA, the CDR3 is TGTGCCATCAAGGAGAGCTCCTACGAGCAGTACTTC.

The V call is TRBV20-1, the J call TRBJ1-2; D might be TRBD1 (5 bases). The CDR3 spans 13 residues. Germline CDR1 is DFQATT and CDR2 is SNEGSKA (reference sequence). The ends were cut back, 3 bases at V and 2 bases at J, with 10 bases in the middle. CDR3 in DNA: TGCAGTGCTAGGATCCCAGGGAACTATGGCTACACCTTC. This encodes CSARIPGNYGYTF.

Only a few counts were recorded for this clonotype. J is TRBJ2-3 and V is TRBV4-1; no definite D call. The CDR3 has 13 amino acids. Germline assignment: CDR1 MGHRA and CDR2 YSYEKL. Trimming stripped 6 bases from V and 2 bases from J, with 9 bases between. CDR3 DNA sequence: TGCGCCAGCAGTGCTCCCGACACAGATACGCAGTATTTT. Its protein is CASSAPDTDTQYF.

CDR3 nucleotide sequence: TGTGCCAGCAGTGTCGGGACTCATCCTACCTACGAGCAGTACTTC. Translation gives CASSVGTHPTYEQYF. The V call is TRBV14, the J call TRBJ2-7, with D maybe TRBD2 (6 bases). The CDR3 sequence is 15 residues long. Trimming removed 6 bases from V and 2 bases from J, with 17 bases in between. CDR1 is SGHDN and CDR2 is FVKESK in the germline V gene.

This clonotype was picked up a small number of times. V is TRBV6-5 and J is TRBJ1-1, with D unresolved. Germline V gene data show CDR1 as MNHEY and CDR2 as SVGAGI. V dropped 2 bases and J dropped 4 bases, with 20 bases sitting between them. The CDR3 runs to 17 residues. CDR3 sequence: CASSYLFPGGDGTEAFF. For the CDR3, the DNA is TGTGCCAGCAGTTACCTCTTCCCCGGCGGGGATGGCACTGAAGCTTTCTTT.

This clonotype was picked up many times. This chain uses TRBV7-2 with TRBJ1-1, with unresolved D. There are 13 residues in the CDR3. Between the trimmed V and J ends, which lost 1 base and 6 bases, there was a span of 9 bases. CDR1 and CDR2 from the germline V gene are SGHTA and FQGNSA. The CDR3 reads CASSLGPLPEAFF. The CDR3 bases are TGTGCCAGCAGCTTAGGGCCCTTACCTGAAGCTTTCTTT.

Comments on this clonotype: One end of the junction fails to match germline, which may point to a read error. The gene calls are TRBV20-1 and TRBJ2-2; 9 bases match TRBD2. CDR1 DFQATT and CDR2 SNEGSKA come from the germline V gene (reference sequence). CDR3 length: 15 amino acids. CDR3 protein: CSAKSGGPNTGEPFF. As DNA, the CDR3 is TGCAGTGCTAAAAGCGGGGGGCCCAACACCGGGGAGCCGTTTTTT.

The CDR3 bases are TGTGCCAGCAGAAGAGGACAGTACCTAAATGAAAAACTGTTTTTT. This encodes CASRRGQYLNEKLFF. V gene TRBV7-9 combines with J gene TRBJ1-4; TRBD1 is a possible D gene (6 bases). CDR3 length: 15 residues. From germline, CDR1 is SEHNR and CDR2 FQNEAQ (reference sequence). Between the trimmed V and J ends, which lost 6 bases and 5 bases, there was a span of 16 bases.

The chain employs TRBV7-2 and TRBJ2-5; 7 bases align to TRBD1. This CDR3 comprises 14 residues. Germline CDR1 is SGHTA and CDR2 is FQGNSA. After removal of 6 bases from V and 1 base from J, the junction contained 5 bases not matched to a gene. The CDR3 sequence is CASRKQGTQETQYF. CDR3 nucleotide sequence: TGTGCCAGCAGAAAACAGGGGACCCAAGAGACCCAGTACTTC. Full variable domain (missing parts from reference TRBV7-2 and TRBJ2-5): GAGVSQSPSNKVTEKGKDVELRCDPISGHTALYWYRQSLGQGLEFLIYFQGNSAPDKSGLPSDRFSAERTGGSVSTLTIQRTQQEDSAVYLCASRKQGTQETQYFGPGTRLLVL.

The table lists this clonotype with a few counts. This chain connects TRBV25-1 to TRBJ1-4; TRBD1 is a possible D gene (5 bases). This CDR3 spans 15 amino acids. Germline CDR1 reads MGHDK; CDR2 reads SYGVNS. V was pared by 3 bases and J by 7 bases, with 15 bases between. The CDR3 spells CASSDPGPGGEKLFF. CDR3 sequence (DNA): TGTGCCAGCAGTGATCCGGGACCCGGTGGTGAAAAACTGTTTTTT.

The rearrangement joins TRBV5-1 to TRBJ2-3; maybe TRBD2 (6 bases). Germline V lookup: CDR1 SGHRS, CDR2 YFSETQ. CDR3 length equals 15 residues. Trimming took off 4 bases at V and 4 bases at J, with 16 bases between the two ends. CDR3 nucleotides: TGCGCCAGCAGCGCTGGCGCGTCGGGGGCAGATACGCAGTATTTT. This encodes CASSAGASGADTQYF.

This clonotype was seen a handful of times. V and J are TRBV6-2 or TRBV6-3 and TRBJ2-5, with 8 bases aligning to TRBD2. The CDR3 totals 14 residues. Trimming at V came to 2 bases and at J to 5 bases, leaving 4 bases not matched to a gene. Germline loops: CDR1 MNHEY, CDR2 SVGEGT. The CDR3 reads CASSYVKRGETQYF. CDR3 nucleotides: TGTGCCAGCAGTTACGTTAAGCGGGGGGAGACCCAGTACTTC.

This clonotype was observed a few times. This chain joins TRBV4-2 and TRBJ2-1; a possible D gene is TRBD2 (6 bases). This CDR3 is 13 amino acids long. Per the germline V gene, CDR1 is LGHNA and CDR2 is YNFKEQ. V was clipped by 6 bases and J by 15 bases, with 21 bases between them. The CDR3 region is CASRDSGGGYAFF. The CDR3 DNA is TGTGCCAGCAGGGATTCTGGGGGAGGTTACGCGTTCTTC.

The V call is TRBV7-8, the J call TRBJ1-5; 7 nucleotides align to TRBD1. After removal of 0 bases from V and 3 bases from J, the junction contained 8 bases not matched to a gene. Germline values: CDR1 SGHVS, CDR2 FQNEAQ. The CDR3 runs 17 residues. CDR3 coding DNA: TGTGCCAGCAGCTTAGCTGGGCGACAGGGCCCCAATCAGCCCCAGCATTTT. Translation gives CASSLAGRQGPNQPQHF.

The chain employs TRBV5-5 and TRBJ1-5; weak D call: TRBD1 (5 bases). Germline CDR1 reads SGHKS; CDR2 reads YYEKEE (reference sequence). This CDR3 is 14 amino acids long. Trimming shortened V by 3 bases and J by 4 bases, and 11 bases separated the two germline ends. CDR3 sequence (DNA): TGTGCCAGCAGCTCCGTCGGGGGTAATCAGCCCCAGCATTTT. Its translation: CASSSVGGNQPQHF.